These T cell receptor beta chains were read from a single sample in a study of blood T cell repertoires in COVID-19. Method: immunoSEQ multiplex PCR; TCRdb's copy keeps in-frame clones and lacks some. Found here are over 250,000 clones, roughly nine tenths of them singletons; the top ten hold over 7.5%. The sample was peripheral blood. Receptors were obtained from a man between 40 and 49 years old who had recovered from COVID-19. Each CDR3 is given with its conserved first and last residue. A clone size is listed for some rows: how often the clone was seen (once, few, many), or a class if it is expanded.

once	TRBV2	CASTGLAGSETQYF
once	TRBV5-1	CASSLDRAYNEQFF
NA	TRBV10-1	CARPRGAVETQYF
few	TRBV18	CASSSTSGGTDTQYF
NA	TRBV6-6	CASSYFTDIGYTF
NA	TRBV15	CATSRGLGGFSTDTQYF
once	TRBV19	CASSITGGAGAFF
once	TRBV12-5	CASGRGWTEAFF
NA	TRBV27	CASGGDRNSPLHF
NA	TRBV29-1	CSGEVLAPNEQFF
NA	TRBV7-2	CASSLTSGNYNEQFF
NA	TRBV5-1	CASSLGPGTGQETQYF
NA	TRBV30	CAWSSTGTGFGKLFF
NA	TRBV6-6	CASREGGAADTQYF
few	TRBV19	CASSPTGGANEKLFF
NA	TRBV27	CASSQGGHLYEQYF
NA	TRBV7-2	CASSKGLQYGYTF
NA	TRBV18	CASSPPQGPEAFF
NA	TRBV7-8	CASSLFRGAHSGANVLTF
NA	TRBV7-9	CASISGGLNTEAFF
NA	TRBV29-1	CSVVLGQGSTYEQYF
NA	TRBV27	CASSWGLAKPEQYF
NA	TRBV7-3	CASSLYGAYNEQFF
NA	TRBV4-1	CASSQDYQRGRGYTF
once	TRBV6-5	CASSYSRGLKVNEQFF
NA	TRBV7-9	CASTAVAEGTQYF
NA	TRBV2	CASSGQGTYEQYF
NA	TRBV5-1	CASSLDQEYEQYF
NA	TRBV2	CASSAFRRGDEQFF
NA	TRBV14	CASSQEAGGPHEQFF
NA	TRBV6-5	CASTRQGAHEQYF
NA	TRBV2	CASMIPRGDTDTQYF
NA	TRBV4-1	CASSSRTGDEFANTGELFF
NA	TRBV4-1	CASSLNTGDSYEQYF
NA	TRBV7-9	CASSLRTADSPLHF
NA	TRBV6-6	CASSRSMGGRELFF
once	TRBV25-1	CASSEVSYEQYF
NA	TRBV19	CASSINTGSSAFF
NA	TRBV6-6	CASSDGQGTEAFF
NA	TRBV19	CASTVLPTGDLREKLFF
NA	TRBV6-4	CASSATSAWAQETQYF
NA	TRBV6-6	CASSYGSTGYF
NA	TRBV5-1	CASSSRSRLQGGYGYTF
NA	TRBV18	CASSPNGGGSTDTQYF
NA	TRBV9	CASSSPPGQFYGYTF
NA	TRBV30	CAWSVGRGAGNSPLHF
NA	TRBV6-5	CASSYIGLGPGEQYF
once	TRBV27	CASSQYRGRVNEQYF
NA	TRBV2	CASSDRGREIKTYEQYF
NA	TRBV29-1	CSVGPGLNTGELFF
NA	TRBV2	CASSPTRRVDGYTF